The 4 T cell receptor beta chains reported below all come from one sample, sequenced in a study of vaccination effects on CD4 cells after COVID-19. TCRdb's copy holds only in-frame clones and misses some; the assay was immunoSEQ multiplex PCR. The sample lists roughly 24,000 clones, 60% to 75% occurring once. What these receptors recognize is not known. In the ViraFEST assay, antigen-specific CD4+ clonotypes were identified by expansion after peptide-pool stimulation. When more than 9 days of culture had elapsed, CD4+ T cells were isolated. Either the mRNA-1273 or the BNT162b2 vaccine was given to participants as two doses. Source: CD4+ T cells from PBMCs cultured with HCoV-NL63 spike peptides, taken after COVID-19 vaccination. Receptors originate from a human donor who received a COVID-19 vaccine.

This clone showed up just a few times. Here the CDR3 reads CASPKRHSANTEAFF. In DNA, the CDR3 is TGTGCCAGTCCCAAGCGTCATTCGGCGAACACTGAAGCTTTCTTT. V is TRBV6-5 and J is TRBJ1-1, with D unresolved. The CDR3 is 15 residues long. V lost 9 bases, J lost 1 base, and 18 bases lay in between. Looked up from germline, CDR1 is MNHEY and CDR2 is SVGAGI.

This chain joins TRBV11-2 and TRBJ2-2; D not certain. The V end was cut by 5 bases, the J end by 3 bases, with 4 bases between. This CDR3 is built from 12 residues. CDR1 and CDR2 from the germline V gene are SGHAT and FQNNGV. This CDR3 reads CASSPDTGELFF. The CDR3 region has the DNA TGTGCCAGCAGCCCAGACACCGGGGAGCTGTTTTTT.

This rearrangement joins TRBV12-5 to TRBJ1-2, with 11 bases matching TRBD1. This CDR3 spans 14 amino acids. After removal of 4 bases from V and 7 bases from J, the junction contained 5 bases not matched to a gene. CDR1 LGHNT and CDR2 FRNRAP come from the germline V gene. CDR3 protein: CASGSDRGLFGYTF. The DNA of the CDR3 is TGTGCTAGTGGTTCGGACAGGGGGCTGTTTGGCTACACCTTC.

The J gene is TRBJ2-5, the V gene TRBV5-4, with TRBD2 matching 7 bases. CDR1 is SGHNT and CDR2 is YYREEE in the germline V gene (reference sequence). This CDR3 spans 14 amino acids. After removal of 6 bases from V and 5 bases from J, the junction contained 10 bases not matched to a gene. Written as DNA, the CDR3 is TGTGCCAGCACCGACCTAGCGGTGACGGAGACCCAGTACTTC. Its translation is CASTDLAVTETQYF. The variable domain in full, completed from reference TRBV5-4 and TRBJ2-5, reads ETGVTQSPTHLIKTRGQQVTLRCSSQSGHNTVSWYQQALGQGPQFIFQYYREEENGRGNFPPRFSGLQFPNYSSELNVNALELDDSALYLCASTDLAVTETQYFGPGTRLLVL.